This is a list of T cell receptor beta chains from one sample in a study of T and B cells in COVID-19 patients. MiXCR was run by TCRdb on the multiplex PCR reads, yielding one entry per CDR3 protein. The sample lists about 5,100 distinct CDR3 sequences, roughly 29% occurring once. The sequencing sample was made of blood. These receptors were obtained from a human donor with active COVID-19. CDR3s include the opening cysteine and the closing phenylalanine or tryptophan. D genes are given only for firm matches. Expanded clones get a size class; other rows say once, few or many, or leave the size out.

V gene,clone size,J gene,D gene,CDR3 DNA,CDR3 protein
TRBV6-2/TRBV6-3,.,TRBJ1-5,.,TGTGCCAGCAGGACGACAAATCAGCCCCAGCATTTT,CASRTTNQPQHF
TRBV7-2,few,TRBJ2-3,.,TGTGCCAGCAGCGTACTTGTCGGGGGCACAGATACGCAGTATTTT,CASSVLVGGTDTQYF
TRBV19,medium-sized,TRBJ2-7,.,TGTGCCAGTAGTATCGAGGGGGGGAAAGAGCAGTACTTC,CASSIEGGKEQYF
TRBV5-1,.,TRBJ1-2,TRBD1,TGCGCCAGCAGCGGAGGACAGGGGGCAGACTATGGCTACACCTTC,CASSGGQGADYGYTF
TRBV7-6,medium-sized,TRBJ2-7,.,TGTGCCAGCAGCTTACAGGGCTACGAGCAGTACTTC,CASSLQGYEQYF
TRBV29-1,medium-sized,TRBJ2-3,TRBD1,TGCAGCGTTGCAAGGGACAGGGGGATAGTTACGCAGTATTTT,CSVARDRGIVTQYF
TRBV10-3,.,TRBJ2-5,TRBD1,TGTGCCATCAATCCGACAGGGGCGGGAGAGACCCAGTACTTC,CAINPTGAGETQYF
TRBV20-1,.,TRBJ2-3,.,TGCAGTGCTAGGCAGGGCACAGATACGCAGTATTTT,CSARQGTDTQYF
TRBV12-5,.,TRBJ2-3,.,TGTGCTAGTGGTTCCGGGACAACTAGCACAGATACGCAGTATTTT,CASGSGTTSTDTQYF
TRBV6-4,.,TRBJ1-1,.,TGTGCCAGCAGTGACTCGAACGGGGCAAATACTGAAGCTTTCTTT,CASSDSNGANTEAFF
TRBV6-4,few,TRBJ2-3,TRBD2,TGTGCCAGCAGTGACTCCAGCGGGAGAGGGACAGATACGCAGTATTTT,CASSDSSGRGTDTQYF
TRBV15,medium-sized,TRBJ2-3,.,TGTGCCACCGCCCACGAGCCCCCGCTCTATACGCAGTATTTT,CATAHEPPLYTQYF
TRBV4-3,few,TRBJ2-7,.,TGCGCCAGCAGCCAAGATAGTACTGGGTCCTACGAGCAGTACTTC,CASSQDSTGSYEQYF
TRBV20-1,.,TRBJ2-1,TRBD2,TGCAGTGCCGCTACTGTGAAGCGGGAGGGCCATCTCGATGAGCAGTTCTTC,CSAATVKREGHLDEQFF
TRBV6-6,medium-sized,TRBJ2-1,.,TGTGCCAGCACCGGCCGGGGATCCTACAATGAGCAGTTCTTC,CASTGRGSYNEQFF
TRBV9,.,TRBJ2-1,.,TGTGCCAGCAGCGGGACCTCGTGGGGGGGCTCGGGGGAGCAGTTCTTC,CASSGTSWGGSGEQFF
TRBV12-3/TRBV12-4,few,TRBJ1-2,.,TGTGCCAGCCGGTCCGGGACGGATGAATATGGCTACACCTTC,CASRSGTDEYGYTF
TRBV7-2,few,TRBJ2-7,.,TGTGCCAGCAGCTTAGCAGGAGGTGGCTACGAGCAGTACTTC,CASSLAGGGYEQYF
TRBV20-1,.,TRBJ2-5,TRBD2,TGCAGTGCTAGTCTGCCTAGCGGGATCTCGGAAGGGACCCAGTACTTC,CSASLPSGISEGTQYF
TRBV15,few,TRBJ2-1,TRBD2,TGTGCCACCAGCAGGACTAGCGGGGCGACCTACAATGAGCAGTTCTTC,CATSRTSGATYNEQFF
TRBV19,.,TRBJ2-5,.,TGTGCCAGTAGTATAGCGGGTTCAGAGACCCAGTACTTC,CASSIAGSETQYF
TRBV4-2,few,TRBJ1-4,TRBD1,TGTGCCAGCAGCCAAACGGACAGGGGGCGTGAAAAACTGTTTTTT,CASSQTDRGREKLFF
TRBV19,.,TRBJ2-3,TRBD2,TGTGCCAGTACCCGGACTAGCGGGGGAGGCACAGATACGCAGTATTTT,CASTRTSGGGTDTQYF
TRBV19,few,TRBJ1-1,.,TGTGCCAGTAGTAAGTTCCTGTTGAACACTGAAGCTTTCTTT,CASSKFLLNTEAFF
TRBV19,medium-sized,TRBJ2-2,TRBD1,TGTGCCAGTAGTACCCGGGACAGGGGCTACACCGGGGAGCTGTTTTTT,CASSTRDRGYTGELFF
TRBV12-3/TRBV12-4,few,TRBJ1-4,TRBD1,TGTGCCAGCAGAAAAGAAACAGGGGCTTGGGAAAAACTGTTTTTT,CASRKETGAWEKLFF
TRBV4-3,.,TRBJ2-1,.,TGCGCCAGCAGACCCATGAGGGGGAACAATGAGCAGTTCTTC,CASRPMRGNNEQFF
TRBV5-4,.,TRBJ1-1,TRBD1,TGTGCCAGCAGCTTGGCAGGGGGGAGCACTGAAGCTTTCTTT,CASSLAGGSTEAFF
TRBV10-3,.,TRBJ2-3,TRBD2,TGTGCCATCAGTGAAGGCGGGAGGGCCACAGATACGCAGTATTTT,CAISEGGRATDTQYF
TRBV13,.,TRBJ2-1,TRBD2,TGTGCCAGCAGTCCTGGACTAGCCCCCGCCAATGAGCAGTTCTTC,CASSPGLAPANEQFF
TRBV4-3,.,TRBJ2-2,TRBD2,TGTGCCAGCAGCCCGGGGGGAGTGAAAACCGGGGAGCTGTTTTTT,CASSPGGVKTGELFF
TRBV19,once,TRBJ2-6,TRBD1,TGTGCCAGTAGTATTGGGGACAGGGTTAAGTCTGGGGCCAACGTCCTGACTTTC,CASSIGDRVKSGANVLTF
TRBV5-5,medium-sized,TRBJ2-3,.,TGTGCCAGCAGCTCCCGGGGGTACACAGATACGCAGTATTTT,CASSSRGYTDTQYF
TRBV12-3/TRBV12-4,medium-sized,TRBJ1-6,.,TGTGCCAGCAGTACCGACGGGGTTTGGTCACCCCTCCACTTT,CASSTDGVWSPLHF
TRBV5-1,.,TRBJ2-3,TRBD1,TGCGCCAGCAGCTTACGGACAGGGATCACAGATACGCAGTATTTT,CASSLRTGITDTQYF
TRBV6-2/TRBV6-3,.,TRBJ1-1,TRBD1,TGTGCCAGCAGGGGACAGTTGAACACTGAAGCTTTCTTT,CASRGQLNTEAFF
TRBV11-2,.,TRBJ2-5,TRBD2,TGTGCCAGCAGCTTGAAGTCTAGCGGGGAGACCCAGTACTTC,CASSLKSSGETQYF
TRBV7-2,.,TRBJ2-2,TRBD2,TGTGCCAGCAGCTTAGTGAGCGGGGGGGCCCGGGAGCTGTTTTTT,CASSLVSGGARELFF
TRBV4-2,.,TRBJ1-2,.,TGTGCCAGCAGCCAAGCAGGCACTGGCTACACCTTC,CASSQAGTGYTF
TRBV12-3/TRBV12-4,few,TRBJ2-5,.,TGTGCCAGCAGCCCCTCCGATCAGACCCAGTACTTC,CASSPSDQTQYF
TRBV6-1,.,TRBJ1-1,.,TGTGCCAGCAAACAGACCCGGAACACTGAAGCTTTCTTT,CASKQTRNTEAFF
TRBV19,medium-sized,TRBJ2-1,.,TGTGCCAGTACCTATTCCGGGGTCTACAATGAGCAGTTCTTC,CASTYSGVYNEQFF
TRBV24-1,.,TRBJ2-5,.,TGTGCCACCAGTGAAGACAGGTTTGAGACCCAGTACTTC,CATSEDRFETQYF
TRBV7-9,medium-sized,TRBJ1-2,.,TGTGCCAGCAGCTTAGACCAGGGCTATGGCTACACCTTC,CASSLDQGYGYTF
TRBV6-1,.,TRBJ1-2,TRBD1,TGTGCCAGCAGTGAAGCTACAGGGGCCCCCAAACGGTATGGCTACACCTTC,CASSEATGAPKRYGYTF
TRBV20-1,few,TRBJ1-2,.,TGCAGTGCTCCCACCGGCTATGGCTACACCTTC,CSAPTGYGYTF
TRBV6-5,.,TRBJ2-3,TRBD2,TGTGCCACTAAGGAGACTAGCGGCACAGATACGCAGTATTTT,CATKETSGTDTQYF
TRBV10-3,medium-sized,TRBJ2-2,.,TGTGCCATCACCCAGGACAGTTTCGGGGAGCTGTTTTTT,CAITQDSFGELFF
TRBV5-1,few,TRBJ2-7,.,TGCGCCAGTAAGGGGGAATACGAGCAGTACTTC,CASKGEYEQYF
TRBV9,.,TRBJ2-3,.,TGTGCCAGCAGCGCCTACACAGATACGCAGTATTTT,CASSAYTDTQYF
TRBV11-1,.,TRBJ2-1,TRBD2,TGTGCCAGCAGCCCATCCGGGACTAGCGGGAGGGGTTACAATGAGCAGTTCTTC,CASSPSGTSGRGYNEQFF
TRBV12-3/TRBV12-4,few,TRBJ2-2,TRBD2,TGTGCCAGCGGTCTATATCTTGGGGAGGGGAACACCGGGGAGCTGTTTTTT,CASGLYLGEGNTGELFF
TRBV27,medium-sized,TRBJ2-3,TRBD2,TGTGCCAGCAGTTATTTGACTAGCGGGGTGTCAGATACGCAGTATTTT,CASSYLTSGVSDTQYF
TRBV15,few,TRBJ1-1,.,TGTGCCACCAGCCGTGGAGGGGCGGCTGAAGCTTTCTTT,CATSRGGAAEAFF
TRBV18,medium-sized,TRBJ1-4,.,TGTGCCAGCTCACCCCAAGAGGGGAAACTGTTTTTT,CASSPQEGKLFF
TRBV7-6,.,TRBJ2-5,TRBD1,TGTGCCAGCAGCTTACCCCAGGGGGCTGAGGAGACCCAGTACTTC,CASSLPQGAEETQYF
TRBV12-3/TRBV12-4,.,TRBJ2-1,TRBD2,TGTGCCAGCAGTTTAGACGGGACTAGCGGGAGAGGACCGTTCTTC,CASSLDGTSGRGPFF